The present entry profiles one T cell receptor beta chain with its context. The target of this receptor is not known. The sample holds no much larger clone one base away, and base qualities are not on file. This sample was included in a study of Ad26.COV2.S vaccination and SARS-CoV-2 variants (dated by TCRdb to the early 2020s). Study-wide context: Donors in the vaccine arm were drawn from COV1001, a multicentre, randomized, double-blind, placebo-controlled phase I-IIa trial testing Ad26.COV2.S in healthy adults. Ad26.COV2.S was given intramuscularly at 5x10^10 or 1x10^11 viral particles, as a single shot or as two shots 56 days apart. Trial participants were randomized into five groups of five: low-dose or high-dose Ad26.COV2.S given once or twice, or placebo on both occasions. Throughout the experiments and outcome assessment, investigators stayed blinded to trial group allocation. A total of around 32 samples were included in the TCR-sequenced set, comprising roughly 20 Ad26.COV2.S vaccine recipients, 5 placebo recipients and 8 SARS-CoV-2 convalescent individuals. TCRbeta repertoire sequencing was used to assess the specificity and breadth of SARS-CoV-2-reactive T cell receptors after Ad26.COV2.S vaccination. The research as a whole found: After vaccination, substantial breadth of spike-specific CD8+ and CD4+ T cell responses was reported. Spike-specific TCR breadth was higher in Ad26.COV2.S recipients than in placebo recipients (P = 0.0014). The study was not powered for comparison of responses between vaccine doses or regimens. Vaccine and placebo recipients had similar non-spike TCR breadth, a finding consistent with the vaccine containing only spike. According to the authors, total T cell responses may have been underestimated by the TCR breadth and depth analyses.

The germline V gene specifies SNHLY as CDR1 and FYNNEI as CDR2. V loses 6 bases, J loses 2 bases, and the germline ends lie 17 bases apart. There are 15 amino acids in the CDR3, from cysteine to phenylalanine inclusive. The retained sequence is limited to the CDR3, 45 bases, with the frame set at the first base. TCRbeta CDR3 regions were sequenced with the immunoSEQ Assay. After extraction, genomic DNA underwent amplification by bias-controlled multiplex PCR, followed by high-throughput sequencing. Per the source publication's procedure: To quantify the absolute abundance of every unique TCRbeta CDR3 region, sequences were collapsed and filtered. T cell fraction was estimated by normalizing TCRbeta template counts to usable DNA, which was measured by amplifying reference genes present in all nucleated cells. Repertoire TCRs were annotated as SARS-CoV-2-specific when V gene, CDR3 amino acid sequence and J gene were exactly matched to a known reactive TCR set. The reference SARS-CoV-2 TCR set was derived from MIRA and filtered for enrichment in COVID-19-positive ImmuneCODE repertoires, a step that removed public or cross-reactive TCRs. Based on the MIRA antigens, annotated TCRs were further analysed at the level of specific ORF or position within ORF. Depth was the summed frequency of annotated unique rearrangements, while breadth was defined as annotated unique rearrangements over total unique productive rearrangements. Two-sided Wilcoxon rank-sum tests were used to compare TCR breadth between groups. Imported from immuneACCESS, the table was reduced by TCRdb to in-frame sequences with V and J called. These copies leave out some clones; in studies compared against another copy, an unresolved V gene accounts for under half, and the cause of the remainder is not known. V, J and clone size are those of that table, while D and trimming were read from the DNA. The sample data list about 320,000 clones, and 85% of these were observed just once. The top ten constitute around 2% of the sample.

Taken with the paper, the label for treatment or condition translates to: roughly 19 received Ad26.COV2.S at low or high dose, single or two shots; about 5 received placebo; per-sample allocation not given. For vaccine and placebo recipients, repertoires were sequenced using samples collected on day 63 after the first injection. Cohort 1b enrolled around 24 adults aged 18-55 years at a single site in Boston, USA, between 29 July and 7 August 2020. Ad26.COV2.S consisted of a replication-incompetent adenovirus type 26 vector by which a prefusion-stabilized SARS-CoV-2 spike protein from the original Wuhan strain was expressed.

The specimen comprised peripheral blood, sampled in a trial of Ad26.COV2.S vaccine versus placebo. This TCR was recovered from a person between 18 and 65 years old who received the Ad26.COV2.S COVID-19 vaccine or a placebo. This receptor chain uses TRBV2 and TRBJ2-7; the D gene could be either TRBD1 or TRBD2, each agreeing at 6 bases. The CDR3: CASRPGAGGAYEQYF. The nucleotide sequence reads as follows: TGTGCCAGCAGGCCGGGGGCCGGAGGGGCCTACGAGCAGTACTTC.